The clone carrying this TCR beta chain was seen just once. Naive CD8 cells lacked CD45RO and underwent positive selection for CCR7, leaving out terminally differentiated effector memory CD45RA+ cells. All donors qualified as healthy HIV-negative adults and had experienced no recent acute infections or vaccinations. This entry comes from a study of shared clonotypes between healthy human individuals. Method: immunoSEQ multiplex PCR; TCRdb's copy keeps in-frame clones and lacks some. Among 1.5 million to 2.5 million clones listed, 85% to 95% were seen once. The source of this sequence is a man younger than 35 in good health. Sequencing was done on a sample of naive CD8+ T cells sorted from blood.

This CDR3 is CASSSRMESYEQYF. The CDR3, as DNA: TGTGCCAGCAGTTCCCGGATGGAATCCTACGAGCAGTACTTC. The chain joins TRBV28 to TRBJ2-7; D gene ambiguous. V was clipped by 4 bases and J by 1 base, with 11 bases between them. There are 14 residues in the CDR3. Looked up from germline, CDR1 is MDHEN and CDR2 is SYDVKM.